This passage covers 21 T cell receptor beta chains from one sample sequenced in a study of vaccination and CD4 T cells after COVID-19. As for treatment: 10-day PBMC culture with coronavirus spike peptide pools or control peptides (ViraFEST assay). For these TCRs, the target antigens are not known. The Oncomine TCR Beta short-read assay generated sequence data from the DNA of cultured CD4+ T cells. TCRdb passed the PCR reads through MiXCR, listing each CDR3 protein once. The sample shows roughly 20,000 distinct CDR3 sequences, around 52% of them seen only once. The source material was CD4+ T cells from blood, cultured in vitro, sampled before SARS-CoV-2 vaccination. The receptors originated from a human donor who had recovered from COVID-19.

The V and J genes are TRBV27 and TRBJ2-7; 7 bases are a match to TRBD1. This CDR3 is 14 amino acids long. Per germline, CDR1 MNHEY and CDR2 SMNVEV (reference sequence). After removal of 6 bases from V and 8 bases from J, the junction contained 13 bases not matched to a gene. As DNA, the CDR3 is TGTGCCAGCAGCCCCGGGACAGTCCCCTCTCAGCAGTACTTC. Its protein product is CASSPGTVPSQQYF.

The V call is TRBV25-1, the J call TRBJ1-1; D perhaps matches TRBD1 (5 bases). V lost 1 base and J 1 base, leaving 10 bases between the germline ends. Germline values: CDR1 MGHDK, CDR2 SYGVNS. The CDR3 is 15 residues long. CDR3 residues: CASSESRGRNTEAFF. The CDR3 DNA reads as TGTGCCAGCAGTGAATCTAGGGGCAGGAACACTGAAGCTTTCTTT.

The chain employs TRBV6-4 and TRBJ1-1; D not resolved. The CDR3 runs 13 residues. The germline CDR1 and CDR2 sequences are MRHNA and SNTAGT. V was clipped by 6 bases and J by 1 base, with 9 bases between them. The CDR3 sequence is CASREDGNTEAFF. CDR3 sequence (DNA): TGTGCCAGCAGAGAGGACGGGAACACTGAAGCTTTCTTT.

This clonotype showed up just a few times. The gene calls are TRBV6-1 and TRBJ1-6; D is undetermined. The CDR3 contains 14 residues. Trimming took off 8 bases at V and 5 bases at J, with 13 bases between the two ends. Germline CDR1 reads MNHNS; CDR2 reads SASEGT. The CDR3 DNA is TGTGCCAGCTCACCCTGGCAGGATAATTCACCCCTCCACTTT. Residues: CASSPWQDNSPLHF.

The V call is TRBV7-2, the J call TRBJ1-1; D is possibly TRBD1 (5 bases). The CDR3 has 14 residues. Germline V CDR1 and CDR2: SGHTA, FQGNSA. V lost 5 bases and J lost 0, with 10 bases in between. The CDR3 DNA reads as TGTGCCAGCAGCGAGGGACCGATGAACACTGAAGCTTTCTTT. Translated: CASSEGPMNTEAFF.

This clonotype has just a few counts. This sequence joins TRBV7-2 and TRBJ1-5, with D unresolved. Germline V gene sequence: CDR1 SGHTA, CDR2 FQGNSA. The length of the CDR3 is 13 residues. The ends were cut back, 4 bases at V and 3 bases at J, with 7 bases in the middle. This CDR3 is CASSYMINQPQHF. The CDR3 nucleotides are TGTGCCAGCAGCTATATGATCAATCAGCCCCAGCATTTT.

This chain links TRBV6-2 or TRBV6-3 with TRBJ2-7, with D possibly TRBD1 on 6 matching bases. This CDR3 has 11 residues. The V and J ends lost 8 bases and 6 bases respectively, with 11 bases between them. The germline gives CDR1 MNHEY, CDR2 SVGEGT. The CDR3 is CASGHRAEQYF. CDR3 in DNA: TGTGCCAGCGGCCACAGGGCCGAGCAGTACTTC.

The chain combines TRBV11-1 with TRBJ2-5, with 7 positions matching TRBD1. V dropped 5 bases and J dropped 1; count of bases not matched to a gene: 4. Germline-derived CDR1 and CDR2 are SGHAT and FQDESV (reference sequence). The CDR3 is made up of 14 amino acids. The CDR3 DNA follows: TGTGCCAGCAGCCGACGGGACAGCCAAGAGACCCAGTACTTC. Translated: CASSRRDSQETQYF.

The chain uses TRBV27 and TRBJ1-2; 10 positions agree with TRBD1. The CDR3 consists of 15 residues. Per the germline V gene, CDR1 is MNHEY and CDR2 is SMNVEV (reference sequence). The ends lost 5 bases at V and 5 bases at J; junction bases unmatched: 8. This CDR3 is CASSVGTGEGYGYTF. The CDR3 DNA follows: TGTGCCAGCAGTGTCGGGACAGGGGAGGGGTATGGCTACACCTTC.

The count of this clonotype is one. This chain uses TRBV20-1 with TRBJ2-2; D gene ambiguous. The V end lost 2 bases, the J end lost 0 bases, and 4 bases lay between the germline ends. Germline assignment: CDR1 DFQATT and CDR2 SNEGSKA (reference sequence). The CDR3 loop spans 13 amino acids. The CDR3 DNA reads as TGCAGTGCTAGACAGGCGAACACCGGGGAGCTGTTTTTT. It translates to CSARQANTGELFF.

The J gene is TRBJ2-7, the V gene TRBV27; 7 bases match TRBD1. Germline CDR1 and CDR2: MNHEY and SMNVEV (reference sequence). Trimming cost V 3 bases and J 9 bases; bases outside gene matches: 5. The CDR3 is 12 residues long. Here the CDR3 reads CASSFATGRQYF. The DNA for the CDR3 is TGTGCCAGCAGTTTTGCGACAGGGAGGCAGTACTTC.

The chain is built from TRBV20-1 and TRBJ1-5; D unclear. This CDR3 region has 15 residues. Per the germline V gene, CDR1 is DFQATT and CDR2 is SNEGSKA (reference sequence). V shed 4 bases and J shed 0 bases, with 13 bases lying between them. The DNA for the CDR3 is TGCAGTGCTACTTTTTCGCAGGATAGCAATCAGCCCCAGCATTTT. It encodes CSATFSQDSNQPQHF.

The V gene is TRBV4-3, the J gene TRBJ2-5; D could derive from TRBD1 or TRBD2 (6 bases each). CDR1 LGHNA and CDR2 YSLEER come from the germline V gene. With 0 bases removed from V and 4 bases from J, the gap between germline ends came to 12 bases. The CDR3 spans 15 residues. CDR3 nucleotides: TGCGCCAGCAGCCAAGATACTAGCAGGGGAGAGACCCAGTACTTC. Its translation: CASSQDTSRGETQYF.

This clonotype was counted a few times. CDR3 amino acids: CSAAPGTGLRETQYF. CDR3 nucleotide sequence: TGCAGTGCGGCCCCCGGGACAGGGTTGAGAGAGACCCAGTACTTC. This chain joins TRBV20-1 and TRBJ2-5; 9 nucleotides align to TRBD1. J gave up 4 bases and V 6 bases, and 12 bases lay outside the gene matches. Germline V gene data show CDR1 as DFQATT and CDR2 as SNEGSKA (reference sequence). This CDR3 contains 15 residues.

The J gene is TRBJ1-2, the V gene TRBV28; 8 bases are shared with TRBD1. This CDR3 comprises 16 residues. Germline CDR1 reads MDHEN; CDR2 reads SYDVKM. The trim removed 5 bases at V and 6 bases at J, leaving 14 bases unmatched. The CDR3 DNA is TGTGCCAGCAGTCCGCTCGGGAACAGGGGGAATCATGGCTACACCTTC. Its protein is CASSPLGNRGNHGYTF.

CDR3 amino acids: CASSLKARGVGGYTF. CDR3 nucleotides: TGTGCCAGCAGTTTAAAGGCCAGGGGAGTCGGTGGCTACACCTTC. V gene TRBV27 combines with J gene TRBJ1-2, with D possibly matching TRBD1 (6 bases). CDR3 length: 15 amino acids. V dropped 2 bases and J dropped 7 bases, with 17 bases sitting between them. The germline V gene has CDR1 MNHEY and CDR2 SMNVEV (reference sequence).

V gene TRBV5-6 combines with J gene TRBJ1-2; a weak D match, TRBD1 (6 bases). CDR3 size: 15 residues. V was cut by 1 base and J by 3 bases, with 13 bases left in between. The germline V gene encodes CDR1 SGHDT and CDR2 YYEEEE. CDR3 protein: CASSLRGGGHYGYTF. CDR3 coding DNA: TGTGCCAGCAGCTTGCGGGGGGGCGGTCACTATGGCTACACCTTC.

The chain combines TRBV6-2 or TRBV6-3 with TRBJ1-5; D ambiguous. V was pared by 5 bases and J by 4 bases, with 24 bases between. This CDR3 spans 18 amino acids. Looked up from germline, CDR1 is MNHEY and CDR2 is SVGEGT. CDR3 bases: TGTGCCAGCAGTCCCTCTACGAACCCAAACAGCCATAATCAGCCCCAGCATTTT. Its protein is CASSPSTNPNSHNQPQHF.

This clonotype was picked up a small number of times. The rearrangement uses TRBV6-1 and TRBJ2-2; D remains ambiguous. This CDR3 is built from 13 residues. V lost 7 bases and J lost 1, with 7 bases in between. Germline V gene data show CDR1 as MNHNS and CDR2 as SASEGT. CDR3 coding DNA: TGTGCCAGCAATCCAGAGAACACCGGGGAGCTGTTTTTT. Translated, it gives CASNPENTGELFF.

V usage is TRBV28 and J usage is TRBJ2-7; 8 bases fit TRBD2. This CDR3 spans 14 amino acids. Trimming cost V 6 bases and J 2 bases; bases outside gene matches: 6. Germline CDR1 is MDHEN and CDR2 is SYDVKM. In DNA, the CDR3 is TGTGCCAGCAGGTCGTATAGCGGGACCTACGAGCAGTACTTC. This codes for CASRSYSGTYEQYF.

The J gene is TRBJ1-2, the V gene TRBV6-5, with D perhaps matching TRBD1 (6 bases). The CDR3 loop spans 13 amino acids. CDR1 is MNHEY, CDR2 SVGAGI, per germline. The V and J ends lost 0 bases and 8 bases respectively, with 10 bases between them. Here the CDR3 reads CASSYSAGVGYTF. The DNA for the CDR3 is TGTGCCAGCAGTTACTCTGCAGGGGTCGGCTACACCTTC.